Following are 10 T cell receptor beta chains from one sample sequenced in a study of blood T cell repertoires in COVID-19. Libraries were prepared by immunoSEQ multiplex PCR; TCRdb keeps only in-frame clonotypes and omits some of them. This table holds 95,000 to 150,000 clones, almost 90% found once. The sequenced sample was peripheral blood. These receptors originate from a woman aged 45-65 years with active or convalescent COVID-19.

This CDR3 is CASSDPLEYQETQYF. The DNA for the CDR3 is TGTGCCAGCAGTGATCCACTCGAGTACCAAGAGACCCAGTACTTC. The V and J genes are TRBV25-1 and TRBJ2-5; D is unclear. This CDR3 is 15 amino acids long. Germline CDR1 MGHDK, CDR2 SYGVNS. V was trimmed by 3 bases and J by 0 bases, leaving 11 bases between them.

DNA of the CDR3: TGTGCCAGCAGCGTGTACATGAACACTGAAGCTTTCTTT. Its protein is CASSVYMNTEAFF. The chain is built from TRBV5-6 and TRBJ1-1; unclear D gene. Germline CDR1 is SGHDT and CDR2 is YYEEEE. Trimming took 4 bases from V and 0 from J, leaving 7 bases between them. This CDR3 is built from 13 residues. The full variable domain, in which reference TRBV5-6 and TRBJ1-1 provide the parts outside the CDR3, is DAGVTQSPTHLIKTRGQQVTLRCSPKSGHDTVSWYQQALGQGPQFIFQYYEEEERQRGNFPDRFSGHQFPNYSSELNVNALLLGDSALYLCASSVYMNTEAFFGQGTRLTVV.

The V call is TRBV7-9, the J call TRBJ2-1, with 9 bases identical to TRBD2. The CDR3 has 18 amino acids. Trimming cost V 1 base and J 1 base; bases outside gene matches: 8. The germline gives CDR1 SEHNR, CDR2 FQNEAQ (reference sequence). Here the CDR3 DNA reads TGTGCCAGCAGCTTAGGACTAGCGGTCCTTGGATCCTACAATGAGCAGTTCTTC. It specifies CASSLGLAVLGSYNEQFF.

The chain couples TRBV18 to TRBJ1-3; maybe TRBD1 (5 bases). The CDR3 runs 15 residues. V gave up 6 bases and J gave up 1 base, with 13 bases separating them. Germline values: CDR1 KGHSH, CDR2 LQKENI. The CDR3 DNA is TGTGCCAGCTCTCTCAGGGCCGAGTCTGGAAACACCATATATTTT. Its protein is CASSLRAESGNTIYF.

This rearrangement joins TRBV28 to TRBJ2-4; D is ambiguous. The CDR3 sequence is 13 residues long. Per the germline V gene, CDR1 is MDHEN and CDR2 is SYDVKM. The V end was cut by 8 bases, the J end by 1 base, with 9 bases between. The CDR3 region has the DNA TGTGCCAGCGTGCCTGCGGCCAAAAACATTCAGTACTTC. Translation: CASVPAAKNIQYF.

The chain recombines TRBV28 with TRBJ1-2; D not certain. CDR3 length equals 13 residues. Trimming removed 8 bases at V and 0 bases at J, with 10 bases between. Germline values: CDR1 MDHEN, CDR2 SYDVKM. DNA for the CDR3: TGTGCCAGCCGGAGTCGGCCTAACTATGGCTACACCTTC. Its protein product is CASRSRPNYGYTF.

Here the CDR3 reads CASSYLTGAEAFF. The CDR3 nucleotides read TGTGCCAGCAGTTATCTCACGGGTGCAGAAGCTTTCTTT. The gene calls are TRBV6-2 or TRBV6-3 and TRBJ1-1; D is uncertain. V lost 3 bases and J lost 8, with 13 bases in between. Germline V gene data show CDR1 as MNHEY and CDR2 as SVGEGT. There are 13 residues in the CDR3.

This chain links TRBV9 with TRBJ2-7; 11 bases are shared with TRBD1. After removal of 4 bases from V and 4 bases from J, the junction contained 4 bases not matched to a gene. There are 14 residues in the CDR3. In germline, CDR1 is SGDLS, CDR2 YYNGEE. The chain's CDR3 is CASSMGQGEYEQYF. CDR3 coding DNA: TGTGCCAGCAGCATGGGACAGGGGGAGTACGAGCAGTACTTC.

With respect to this clone: Other DNA variants within this sample encode the same CDR3. The V gene is TRBV18, the J gene TRBJ1-2; 8 nucleotides match TRBD1. The V segment lost 2 bases and the J segment 6 bases; nucleotides outside the gene matches: 2. The germline V gene encodes CDR1 KGHSH and CDR2 LQKENI. The CDR3 length is 13 residues. CDR3 DNA sequence: TGTGCCAGCTCACCAGGACAGGGTAATGGCTACACCTTC. Protein sequence: CASSPGQGNGYTF.

The chain links TRBV18 to TRBJ2-2, with a possible D match to TRBD2 (5 bases). CDR1 and CDR2 from the germline V gene are KGHSH and LQKENI. The CDR3 is made up of 14 amino acids. Between the trimmed V and J ends, which lost 0 bases and 4 bases, there was a span of 6 bases. The chain's CDR3 is CASSPPAVTGELFF. In DNA, the CDR3 is TGTGCCAGCTCACCACCAGCGGTCACCGGGGAGCTGTTTTTT.